The 20 T cell receptor beta chains listed next were all sequenced from one sample in a study of cytomegalovirus exposure and HLA in healthy donors. The primer mix had 60 Vbeta and 13 Jbeta primers. The assay was immunoSEQ multiplex PCR, and TCRdb's table has in-frame clones only and misses some. Among fewer than 250,000 clones listed, over 60% were seen once. The specimen sequenced was PBMCs. These receptors were collected from a woman aged 40 to 50 in good health and CMV-seronegative.

V gene TRBV6-5 combines with J gene TRBJ2-5, with D perhaps TRBD1 (6 bases). This CDR3 is built from 15 residues. V dropped 2 bases and J dropped 2 bases, with 12 bases sitting between them. In germline, CDR1 is MNHEY, CDR2 SVGAGI. The DNA for the CDR3 is TGTGCCAGCAGTTACGAGGGCAGGGGTCAAGAGACCCAGTACTTC. Translation: CASSYEGRGQETQYF.

The V call is TRBV2, the J call TRBJ2-5; 11 bases agree with TRBD2. Germline V CDR1 and CDR2: SNHLY, FYNNEI. The trim removed 4 bases at V and 6 bases at J, leaving 10 bases unmatched. The CDR3 sequence is 16 residues long. The CDR3 loop reads CASSAAVAGGPQTQYF. In DNA form, the CDR3 reads TGTGCCAGCAGTGCAGCGGTAGCGGGAGGGCCCCAGACCCAGTACTTC.

This sequence joins TRBV29-1 and TRBJ1-2, with D maybe TRBD1 (5 bases). CDR1 SQVTM and CDR2 ANQGSEA come from the germline V gene. This CDR3 region has 13 residues. Trimming cost V 1 base and J 8 bases, with 14 bases left between them. The DNA of the CDR3 is TGCAGCGTTGAAGTAGGGCAGGGATTCGGCTACACCTTC. Encoded protein: CSVEVGQGFGYTF.

This chain connects TRBV30 to TRBJ2-2; tentatively, D is TRBD2 (6 bases). Germline V gene lookup returns CDR1 GTSNPN and CDR2 SVGIG (reference sequence). The CDR3 runs to 13 residues. V was clipped by 1 base and J by 5 bases, with 8 bases between them. The CDR3 DNA reads TGTGCCTGGAGTGACGGGAGTACCGGGGAGCTGTTTTTT. Amino acid sequence: CAWSDGSTGELFF.

The chain employs TRBV4-1 and TRBJ1-5; a possible D gene is TRBD1 (5 bases). Trimming stripped 3 bases from V and 2 bases from J, with 20 bases between. Germline V gene data show CDR1 as MGHRA and CDR2 as YSYEKL. The CDR3 has 18 residues. The CDR3 loop is CASSQVGGRGRGNQPQHF. The CDR3 DNA is TGCGCCAGCAGCCAGGTGGGGGGTAGGGGCCGGGGCAATCAGCCCCAGCATTTT.

This sequence joins TRBV7-9 and TRBJ1-5; the match to TRBD1 covers 7 bases. The V segment lost 6 bases and the J segment 2 bases; nucleotides outside the gene matches: 7. This CDR3 comprises 15 residues. CDR1 is SEHNR and CDR2 is FQNEAQ in the germline V gene (reference sequence). DNA of the CDR3: TGTGCCAGCAGTCAACAGGGGTCTGGCAATCAGCCCCAGCATTTT. The encoded protein is CASSQQGSGNQPQHF.

This sequence joins TRBV19 and TRBJ2-7, with D unresolved. V shed 5 bases and J shed 7 bases, with 15 bases lying between them. The CDR3 contains 13 residues. Germline lookup yields CDR1 LNHDA and CDR2 SQIVND (reference sequence). As DNA, the CDR3 is TGTGCCAGTAGTCCCGATTACTTTCGGGAGCAGTACTTC. It codes for CASSPDYFREQYF.

The chain combines TRBV28 with TRBJ1-2; 11 nucleotides agree with TRBD1. The CDR3 length is 14 residues. From germline, CDR1 is MDHEN and CDR2 SYDVKM. The J segment lost 7 bases and the V segment lost 3 bases, leaving 4 bases of the junction unmatched. DNA for the CDR3: TGTGCCAGCAGTTTGGACAGGGGGCGCTTTGGCTACACCTTC. Its protein product is CASSLDRGRFGYTF.

V gene TRBV9 combines with J gene TRBJ2-1, with 9 bases lining up with TRBD2. The CDR3 sequence is 16 residues long. The ends lost 5 bases at V and 4 bases at J; junction bases unmatched: 10. CDR1 and CDR2 (germline): SGDLS, YYNGEE. The CDR3 DNA is TGTGCCAGCAGTCCTCAAGCGGGAGGCCTGTACAATGAGCAGTTCTTC. This sequence encodes CASSPQAGGLYNEQFF.

The V gene is TRBV15, the J gene TRBJ1-1; 7 bases fit TRBD1. CDR3 length: 16 amino acids. Germline-derived CDR1 and CDR2 are LNHNV and YYDKDF (reference sequence). V shed 2 bases, J shed 3 bases, and the junction held 9 bases outside the gene matches. In nucleotides, the CDR3 is TGTGCCACCAGCAGACCCACCGCCGGACAGGACACTGAAGCTTTCTTT. Protein sequence: CATSRPTAGQDTEAFF. The variable domain in full, completed from reference TRBV15 and TRBJ1-1, reads DAMVIQNPRYQVTQFGKPVTLSCSQTLNHNVMYWYQQKSSQAPKLLFHYYDKDFNNEADTPDNFQSRRPNTSFCFLDIRSPGLGDTAMYLCATSRPTAGQDTEAFFGQGTRLTVV.

This clone was counted only a few times. The gene calls are TRBV2 and TRBJ1-1; TRBD1 aligns across 8 bases. Germline V gene sequence: CDR1 SNHLY, CDR2 FYNNEI. The CDR3 has 14 residues. The ends lost 4 bases at V and 3 bases at J; junction bases unmatched: 4. The DNA of the CDR3 is TGTGCCAGCAGTGTACGACAGGGGTACACTGAAGCTTTCTTT. This translates into CASSVRQGYTEAFF.

This rearrangement joins TRBV27 to TRBJ2-5, with 9 positions matching TRBD2. Germline values: CDR1 MNHEY, CDR2 SMNVEV (reference sequence). This CDR3 contains 15 residues. V lost 4 bases and J lost 3; bases outside the gene matches: 6. The DNA for the CDR3 is TGTGCCAGCAGTTCCGGGACTAGCAGAAAAGAGACCCAGTACTTC. It specifies CASSSGTSRKETQYF.

This clone was counted only a few times. CDR3 in amino acids: CASIPGTGGRVDEAFF. The CDR3 DNA follows: TGTGCCAGCATCCCCGGGACAGGGGGCCGGGTGGATGAAGCTTTCTTT. This rearrangement joins TRBV7-2 to TRBJ1-1; 12 bases are shared with TRBD1. The CDR3 contains 16 residues. The J segment lost 7 bases and the V segment lost 7 bases, leaving 13 bases of the junction unmatched. Per the germline V gene, CDR1 is SGHTA and CDR2 is FQGNSA.

V gene TRBV7-7 combines with J gene TRBJ2-1, with TRBD2 identical over 7 bases. Germline V gene sequence: CDR1 SSHAT, CDR2 FNYEAQ (reference sequence). V shed 6 bases, J shed 7 bases, and the junction held 6 bases outside the gene matches. CDR3 length: 13 amino acids. The CDR3 is CASSRDYGNEQFF. Written as DNA, the CDR3 is TGTGCCAGCAGTCGGGACTACGGAAATGAGCAGTTCTTC. The full variable domain, in which reference TRBV7-7 and TRBJ2-1 provide the parts outside the CDR3, is GAGVSQSPRYKVTKRGQDVTLRCDPISSHATLYWYQQALGQGPEFLTYFNYEAQPDKSGLPSDRFSAERPEGSISTLTIQRTEQRDSAMYRCASSRDYGNEQFFGPGTRLTVL.

The genes are TRBV19 and TRBJ2-3; D is perhaps TRBD2 (5 bases). V was cut by 4 bases and J by 0 bases, with 14 bases left in between. Looked up from germline, CDR1 is LNHDA and CDR2 is SQIVND (reference sequence). The length of the CDR3 is 16 residues. CDR3 sequence (DNA): TGTGCCAGTAGTAGGGCGGGCGGAGCAAGCACAGATACGCAGTATTTT. Translated, it gives CASSRAGGASTDTQYF.

The chain links TRBV11-3 to TRBJ1-2; D is unclear. Trimming pared 2 bases from V and 3 bases from J, leaving 7 bases between. From germline, CDR1 is SGHNT and CDR2 YENEEA. This CDR3 contains 13 residues. The CDR3 bases are TGTGCCAGCAGCTTACGAGAGGACTATGGCTACACCTTC. Translating it yields CASSLREDYGYTF.

The chain couples TRBV5-1 to TRBJ2-5; TRBD2 matches 11 bases. Germline lookup yields CDR1 SGHRS and CDR2 YFSETQ. There are 15 residues in the CDR3. J gave up 2 bases and V 3 bases, and 3 bases lay outside the gene matches. For the CDR3, the DNA is TGCGCCAGCAGCTCGACTAGCGGGACTCAAGAGACCCAGTACTTC. Amino acid sequence: CASSSTSGTQETQYF.

This chain connects TRBV6-1 to TRBJ2-7; perhaps TRBD2 as D (5 bases). CDR1 and CDR2 from the germline V gene are MNHNS and SASEGT. Trimming stripped 5 bases from V and 5 bases from J, with 13 bases between. The CDR3 is made up of 13 amino acids. CDR3 in amino acids: CASSRTHSDEQYF. The CDR3 region has the DNA TGTGCCAGCAGTAGAACCCATAGCGACGAGCAGTACTTC.

In DNA form, the CDR3 reads TGTGCCAGCAGCCCCGGGACTAGCGGGAGACGCCACGAGCAGTACTTC. Encoded protein: CASSPGTSGRRHEQYF. This chain links TRBV7-2 with TRBJ2-7; 14 nucleotides match TRBD2. V gave up 5 bases and J gave up 5 bases; unmatched junction bases: 8. Per germline, CDR1 SGHTA and CDR2 FQGNSA. This CDR3 is built from 16 residues.

The chain has TRBV7-2 and TRBJ1-1; D is possibly TRBD1 (6 bases). V lost 3 bases and J lost 8, with 10 bases in between. This CDR3 has 12 residues. Per the germline V gene, CDR1 is SGHTA and CDR2 is FQGNSA. CDR3 loop: CASSLGAKEAFF. The CDR3 coding sequence is TGTGCCAGCAGCTTGGGGGCGAAGGAAGCTTTCTTT.